Below, 28 T cell receptor beta chains from the same sample are listed, as sequenced in a study of blood T cell repertoires in COVID-19. Sequencing was performed with immunoSEQ multiplex PCR; in TCRdb, only in-frame clones are kept and a portion is missing. This sample has some 78,000 clones, with around 91% found just once. Sequencing was carried out using peripheral blood. These receptor sequences come from a woman aged 80 or over with active or convalescent COVID-19.

CDR3 amino acids: CASSQDRDREMGEQFF. The CDR3 DNA reads TGCGCCAGCAGCCAAGATCGGGACAGGGAAATGGGTGAGCAGTTCTTC. V gene TRBV4-1 combines with J gene TRBJ2-1; the match to TRBD1 covers 9 bases. In germline, CDR1 is MGHRA, CDR2 YSYEKL. The CDR3 sequence is 16 residues long. V lost 0 bases and J lost 9; bases outside the gene matches: 9.

The chain carries TRBV3-1 (or the pseudogene TRBV3-2) and TRBJ2-3; 14 positions match TRBD2. Germline V gene sequence: CDR1 LGHDT, CDR2 YNNKEL (reference sequence). The CDR3 covers 20 residues. J was trimmed by 1 base and V by 0 bases; bases with no gene match: 9. Here the CDR3 DNA reads TGTGCCAGCAGCCAAGATGGGACTAGCGGGAGTATTGTTGGCACAGATACGCAGTATTTT. It codes for CASSQDGTSGSIVGTDTQYF.

This clone came up once. The rearrangement uses TRBV3-1 (or the pseudogene TRBV3-2) and TRBJ2-2, with a tentative D call TRBD2 (6 bases). Germline lookup yields CDR1 LGHDT and CDR2 YNNKEL (reference sequence). Trimming cost V 4 bases and J 3 bases, with 12 bases left between them. The CDR3 has 15 amino acids. In DNA form, the CDR3 reads TGTGCCAGCAGCCCGTCAGGGAGGTACACCGGGGAGCTGTTTTTT. As protein: CASSPSGRYTGELFF.

The V and J genes are TRBV6-5 and TRBJ1-2, with 9 bases that match TRBD1. Losses at the gene ends were 6 bases for V and 3 bases for J; bases not matched to a gene: 8. The CDR3 is made up of 15 amino acids. CDR1 is MNHEY, CDR2 SVGAGI, per germline. CDR3 nucleotide sequence: TGTGCCAGCAGACCACAGGGGGCGGGGTACTATGGCTACACCTTC. This gives the protein CASRPQGAGYYGYTF.

The chain couples TRBV12-3 or TRBV12-4 to TRBJ1-2; tentatively, D is TRBD1 (5 bases). The CDR3 has 13 amino acids. V was shortened by 5 bases and J by 2 bases, with 9 bases between the two germline ends. The CDR3 bases are TGTGCCAGCAGTGGGGAGGGGAACTATGGCTACACCTTC. It translates to CASSGEGNYGYTF.

The genes are TRBV18 and TRBJ2-2, with D possibly TRBD1 on 5 matching bases. Germline V lookup: CDR1 KGHSH, CDR2 LQKENI. The V and J ends lost 4 bases and 3 bases respectively, with 9 bases between them. The CDR3 spans 14 residues. In nucleotides, the CDR3 is TGTGCCAGCTCACAAATCAGGGACACCGGGGAGCTGTTTTTT. The encoded protein is CASSQIRDTGELFF.

This clone was counted between two and nine times. The rearrangement joins TRBV27 to TRBJ1-2; 9 bases agree with TRBD1. The V gene's germline CDR1 is MNHEY and CDR2 SMNVEV (reference sequence). J lost 8 bases, V lost 4 bases, and 11 bases had no gene match. The CDR3 is 15 residues long. The CDR3 protein is CASSSAGQGFGGYTF. CDR3 nucleotides: TGTGCCAGCAGTTCGGCGGGACAGGGCTTTGGAGGCTACACCTTC.

The chain couples TRBV19 to TRBJ2-1; possibly TRBD1 for D (6 bases). V gave up 8 bases and J gave up 4 bases, with 21 bases separating them. The CDR3 runs 16 residues. Germline values: CDR1 LNHDA, CDR2 SQIVND (reference sequence). The CDR3 sequence is CASGGADSYLYNEQFF. CDR3 nucleotide sequence: TGTGCCAGTGGTGGCGCGGACAGCTACCTGTACAATGAGCAGTTCTTC.

V and J are TRBV6-4 and TRBJ2-1; TRBD2 matches 10 bases. This CDR3 comprises 15 residues. CDR1 and CDR2 (germline): MRHNA, SNTAGT. V was clipped by 4 bases and J by 7 bases; unmatched bases: 7. CDR3 in DNA: TGTGCCAGCAGTGCGGCTAGCGGGAGTACAAATGAGCAGTTCTTC. It codes for CASSAASGSTNEQFF.

This clone was seen a single time. The rearrangement links TRBV7-2 to TRBJ2-2; D unclear. Germline V gives CDR1 SGHTA, CDR2 FQGNSA. The CDR3 totals 13 residues. Trimming took off 2 bases at V and 6 bases at J, with 7 bases between the two ends. CDR3 loop: CASSLMSPGELFF. The CDR3 DNA is TGTGCCAGCAGCTTAATGTCTCCCGGGGAGCTGTTTTTT.

V and J are TRBV3-1 (or the pseudogene TRBV3-2) and TRBJ1-1; possible D gene TRBD1, 5 bases. The V end was cut by 0 bases, the J end by 1 base, with 6 bases between. CDR1 is LGHDT, CDR2 YNNKEL, per germline (reference sequence). There are 14 residues in the CDR3. CDR3 coding DNA: TGTGCCAGCAGCCAAGATCAGGGGAACACTGAAGCTTTCTTT. Encoded protein: CASSQDQGNTEAFF.

This chain connects TRBV7-2 to TRBJ1-4; D gene ambiguous. The CDR3 has 16 amino acids. V was shortened by 1 base and J by 3 bases, with 12 bases between the two germline ends. Germline assignment: CDR1 SGHTA and CDR2 FQGNSA. The CDR3 reads CASSLVPRMANEKLFF. The CDR3 DNA follows: TGTGCCAGCAGCTTAGTCCCGCGGATGGCTAATGAAAAACTGTTTTTT.

The chain combines TRBV11-2 with TRBJ1-5, with TRBD1 as a possible D gene (5 bases). V was pared by 5 bases and J by 6 bases, with 11 bases between. Germline V CDR1 and CDR2: SGHAT, FQNNGV. The CDR3 length is 13 residues. The CDR3 nucleotides read TGTGCCAGCAGCGGCAGGGTAGGTCAGCCCCAGCATTTT. This gives the protein CASSGRVGQPQHF. The full variable domain, completed using reference TRBV11-2 and TRBJ1-5, is EAGVAQSPRYKIIEKRQSVAFWCNPISGHATLYWYQQILGQGPKLLIQFQNNGVVDDSQLPKDRFSAERLKGVDSTLKIQPAKLEDSAVYLCASSGRVGQPQHFGDGTRLSIL.

The chain carries TRBV7-3 and TRBJ2-6; 10 nucleotides align to TRBD1. CDR3 length equals 17 residues. The V gene's germline CDR1 is SGHTA and CDR2 FQGTGA. Germline trimming cut 5 bases from V and 0 bases from J; bases unmatched to any gene: 4. The chain's CDR3 is CASSPGQGRSGANVLTF. The CDR3 DNA follows: TGTGCCAGCAGCCCGGGACAGGGGCGCTCTGGGGCCAACGTCCTGACTTTC.

This clone was counted once. The gene calls are TRBV9 and TRBJ2-7; 10 positions match TRBD2. The CDR3 consists of 14 residues. V shed 5 bases, J shed 5 bases, and the junction held 7 bases outside the gene matches. The germline V gene encodes CDR1 SGDLS and CDR2 YYNGEE. CDR3 amino acids: CASSAASGSHEQYF. The DNA of the CDR3 is TGTGCCAGCAGTGCTGCTAGCGGGAGCCACGAGCAGTACTTC.

The chain joins TRBV7-2 to TRBJ2-7, with TRBD2 as a possible D gene (5 bases). Trimming cost V 2 bases and J 7 bases, with 15 bases left between them. Germline loops: CDR1 SGHTA, CDR2 FQGNSA. The CDR3 contains 14 residues. The CDR3 nucleotides read TGTGCCAGCAGCTTACAGGCCCCTAGCTGGGAGCAGTACTTC. Amino acid sequence: CASSLQAPSWEQYF. The whole variable domain, filled in from reference TRBV7-2 and TRBJ2-7, reads GAGVSQSPSNKVTEKGKDVELRCDPISGHTALYWYRQSLGQGLEFLIYFQGNSAPDKSGLPSDRFSAERTGGSVSTLTIQRTQQEDSAVYLCASSLQAPSWEQYFGPGTRLTVT.

This clone was detected once. The chain employs TRBV11-2 and TRBJ2-7; 8 bases line up with TRBD1. The trim removed 1 base at V and 0 bases at J, leaving 5 bases unmatched. The CDR3 is 16 residues long. Germline loops: CDR1 SGHAT, CDR2 FQNNGV. CDR3 protein: CASSLVGRGLSYEQYF. The CDR3, as DNA: TGTGCCAGCAGCTTAGTAGGCAGGGGGCTCTCCTACGAGCAGTACTTC.

J is TRBJ2-3 and V is TRBV12-3 or TRBV12-4, with D tentatively TRBD2 (6 bases). This CDR3 has 13 amino acids. Trimming stripped 8 bases from V and 4 bases from J, with 13 bases between. The CDR3 loop reads CASSRGNADTQYF. The CDR3 coding sequence is TGTGCCAGCTCCCGGGGGAATGCAGATACGCAGTATTTT.

The chain joins TRBV27 to TRBJ2-3, with D uncertain. The germline V gene has CDR1 MNHEY and CDR2 SMNVEV (reference sequence). This CDR3 is 14 amino acids long. Trimming left V 2 bases short and J 7 bases short, with 13 bases between. CDR3 loop: CASSLRYDSNTQYF. As DNA, the CDR3 is TGTGCCAGCAGTTTACGTTATGATTCTAATACGCAGTATTTT.

CDR3 amino acids: CASSLGLTGSGNTIYF. In DNA, the CDR3 is TGCGCCAGCAGCTTGGGTCTGACAGGGTCGGGAAACACCATATATTTT. The V gene is TRBV5-1, the J gene TRBJ1-3; 7 bases match TRBD1. The germline V gene encodes CDR1 SGHRS and CDR2 YFSETQ. The CDR3 runs 16 residues. With 0 bases clipped from V and 4 bases from J, the junction kept 7 bases outside the gene matches.

The chain carries TRBV5-6 and TRBJ2-3; unclear D gene. V shed 2 bases and J shed 10 bases, with 14 bases lying between them. The CDR3 runs 13 residues. Germline CDR1 SGHDT, CDR2 YYEEEE. CDR3 coding DNA: TGTGCCAGCAGCTTAGCAGAGGCAAGGTCGCAGTATTTT. Translation: CASSLAEARSQYF. Full variable domain (remainder filled in from reference TRBV5-6 and TRBJ2-3): DAGVTQSPTHLIKTRGQQVTLRCSPKSGHDTVSWYQQALGQGPQFIFQYYEEEERQRGNFPDRFSGHQFPNYSSELNVNALLLGDSALYLCASSLAEARSQYFGPGTRLTVL.

The chain combines TRBV30 with TRBJ2-5; 11 bases fit TRBD2. The CDR3 contains 16 residues. The germline gives CDR1 GTSNPN, CDR2 SVGIG (reference sequence). Germline trimming cut 4 bases from V and 5 bases from J; bases unmatched to any gene: 12. The CDR3 spells CAWKDPSGRIRETQYF. The CDR3 DNA sequence: TGTGCCTGGAAAGACCCTAGCGGGAGGATACGGGAGACCCAGTACTTC.

V is TRBV5-6 and J is TRBJ2-7; no firm D call. Trimming removed 9 bases at V and 4 bases at J, with 29 bases between. CDR1 and CDR2 (germline): SGHDT, YYEEEE. The CDR3 extends over 17 amino acids. The CDR3 region has the DNA TGTGCCACCTACCGACCGGGTGGATCGGGTTGGGTGTACGAGCAGTACTTC. This translates into CATYRPGGSGWVYEQYF.

V gene TRBV4-1 combines with J gene TRBJ1-5; TRBD1 matches 8 bases. CDR1 is MGHRA, CDR2 YSYEKL, per germline. The CDR3 spans 16 residues. V lost 3 bases and J lost 2; bases outside the gene matches: 6. The CDR3 sequence is CASSQETGEGNQPQHF. The CDR3 DNA reads as TGCGCCAGCAGCCAGGAGACAGGGGAGGGCAATCAGCCCCAGCATTTT.

The gene calls are TRBV7-8 and TRBJ2-7, with 7 bases matching TRBD1. This CDR3 spans 14 amino acids. Germline CDR1 SGHVS, CDR2 FQNEAQ. The V segment lost 5 bases and the J segment 2 bases; nucleotides outside the gene matches: 6. The CDR3 coding sequence is TGTGCCAGCAGCCAAGGGGACAGTACCTACGAGCAGTACTTC. Its protein is CASSQGDSTYEQYF.

The chain has TRBV6-5 and TRBJ1-5; D unresolved. CDR1 and CDR2 (germline): MNHEY, SVGAGI. Trimming left V 8 bases short and J 5 bases short, with 19 bases between. This CDR3 contains 15 residues. The CDR3 spells CASFGRRGLYQPQHF. The CDR3 bases are TGTGCCAGCTTCGGTCGGCGGGGATTGTATCAGCCCCAGCATTTT.

V usage is TRBV9 and J usage is TRBJ2-3; D not resolved. The V end was cut by 1 base, the J end by 0 bases, with 15 bases between. The CDR3 runs to 17 residues. Germline V gene data show CDR1 as SGDLS and CDR2 as YYNGEE. In DNA form, the CDR3 reads TGTGCCAGCAGCGTACGAGCCGTCGGTCCAAGCACAGATACGCAGTATTTT. Translating it yields CASSVRAVGPSTDTQYF.

This clone was seen only once. This chain links TRBV5-4 with TRBJ1-6; 12 nucleotides match TRBD1. The germline gives CDR1 SGHNT, CDR2 YYREEE (reference sequence). The CDR3 is 17 residues long. J gave up 6 bases and V 2 bases, and 6 bases lay outside the gene matches. The CDR3 here is CASSFSGTGGTNSPLHF. The CDR3 nucleotides read TGTGCCAGCAGCTTCTCCGGGACAGGGGGCACTAATTCACCCCTCCACTTT.